Given below is one T cell receptor beta chain in context. Its antigen is unknown. This entry is derived from a study of beta chain features in type 1 diabetes. General study results and limits: Shortening that was moderate but significant affected the TCRB CDR3s of Type 1 diabetes patients in all four CD4+ subsets. PCR might preferentially amplify shorter templates, equally in patients and controls.

The CDR3 has 14 residues. The germline CDR1 and CDR2 sequences are MNHEY and SMNVEV (reference sequence). With V trimmed by 5 bases and J by 2 bases, 0 bases remained unmatched. CD45RO/CCR7/CD25/CD127/CD95/CD27 staining was used to isolate CD4+ naive, central memory, regulatory and stem cell-like memory cells by sorting. Expressed TCRB transcripts got sequenced, as all isolated RNA was reverse transcribed. The method was immunoSEQ multiplex PCR; TCRdb's version includes in-frame clones alone and lacks a portion of them. Of 500,000 to 800,000 clones in the sample, roughly an eighth were seen once. The clonotype was recovered from a young man with type 1 diabetes. Sequenced sample: naive CD4+ T cells from blood. This sequence joins TRBV27 and TRBJ1-5, with 10 bases that match TRBD1. The CDR3: CASSGTGGNQPQHF. The CDR3 region has the DNA TGTGCCAGCAGTGGGACAGGGGGCAATCAGCCCCAGCATTTT.